One TCR beta chain is described in this entry. Per the study methods: Scientists estimated how many nucleated cells there were by amplifying reference gene primers. This table comes from immunoSEQ multiplex PCR, and its TCRdb copy is limited to in-frame clones, with some not included. The V and J calls and clone size were taken over from that table, and D and trimming were inferred from the DNA. Among approximately 250,000 clones listed, around 88% were seen once. The data originate from a study of blood T cell repertoires in COVID-19. Recruits, aged about 18 to 100 years, lived in around 24 US areas. Participants were placed into cohorts based on the clinical history they reported. Symptom resolution, clearance, or two negative PCRs marked the recovered donors of Cohort 3. The CDR3 is made up of 13 amino acids. Trimming shortened V by 4 bases and J by 4 bases, and 10 bases separated the two germline ends. Germline loops: CDR1 SNHLY, CDR2 FYNNEI.

The chain is built from TRBV2 and TRBJ1-2; no clear D. The sample comprised PBMCs or T cells enriched from blood (not recorded which). This sequence was found in a woman in her twenties or thirties who had recovered from COVID-19. Here the CDR3 DNA reads TGTGCCAGCAGTGCCGGAGTTATCTATGGCTACACCTTC. It specifies CASSAGVIYGYTF.